This T cell receptor (beta chain) is from a study of T-cell reconstitution after alpha-beta-depleted transplantation in children. CDR3 length: 14 residues. V dropped 4 bases and J dropped 4; count of bases not matched to a gene: 5. Germline V gene lookup returns CDR1 MNHEY and CDR2 SVGEGT. This clonotype has at least ten counts. Its antigen remains unidentified. The TCRbeta library was prepared with unique molecular identifiers. TCRdb independently ran MiXCR on the PCR reads; one entry per CDR3 protein. The sample carries approximately 30,000 distinct CDR3 sequences, about 7% recorded once. The study's findings and limits: Reported findings indicate that, about two months after transplant, alpha-beta T cells came from several hundred expanded clones, which were derived from non-depleted graft cells.

Source: peripheral blood, taken 60 days after TCRalphabeta/CD19-depleted stem cell transplant. The rearrangement joins TRBV6-2 or TRBV6-3 to TRBJ1-2, with TRBD1 matching over 8 bases. The receptor's source is a child younger than two who had a stem cell transplant for acute myeloid leukemia, so the T cells may come from the graft donor. The CDR3 DNA reads as TGTGCCAGCAGTTGGACAGGGTGGGGCTATGGCTACACCTTC. Amino acids: CASSWTGWGYGYTF.